This paragraph reports one T cell receptor (beta chain). This CDR3 is built from 15 residues. V shed 8 bases, J shed 9 bases, and the junction held 8 bases outside the gene matches. Germline V gene data show CDR1 as ENHRY and CDR2 as SYGVKD. Ages ranged from roughly 18 to 100 years, with residence in under 25 US areas. Cohort assignment relied on participant-reported clinical history. The sample originates from a study of blood T cell repertoires in COVID-19. TCRdb's table, derived via immunoSEQ multiplex PCR, lists solely in-frame clones and lacks some. The sample records some 140,000 clones, roughly 84% being singletons.

Sequencing used PBMCs or T cells enriched from blood (not recorded which). This receptor was taken from a man aged 35 to 55 with acute COVID-19. The chain has TRBV10-3 and TRBJ2-1; 15 bases line up with TRBD2. In nucleotides, the CDR3 is TGTGCCATCTCAGGACTAGCGGGAGGGCCTGGTGAGCAGTTCTTC. This encodes CAISGLAGGPGEQFF.